The source of this T cell receptor (beta chain) is a study of T cells in Graves' hyperthyroidism and ophthalmopathy. The V and J ends lost 0 bases and 8 bases respectively, with 17 bases between them. Germline CDR1 is SGHVS and CDR2 is FNYEAQ. The length of the CDR3 is 16 residues. The sample, blood from the first hyperthyroidism diagnosis, precedes any ophthalmopathy symptoms. The PBMCs were taken from around 9 ml of fresh peripheral blood. In this sample, this clonotype turned up many times. It was RNA transcripts that yielded the amplified TCR beta CDR3 regions. Researchers ran a first-round RT-PCR on the TCR CDR3 using the HTBI primer set. In TCRdb, the multiplex PCR reads were re-called with MiXCR into one record per CDR3 protein. The sample yields some 250,000 distinct CDR3 sequences, roughly 15% seen once.

Input material: blood. This TCR was recovered from a woman in her thirties or forties with Graves' hyperthyroidism that later progressed to Graves' ophthalmopathy. The chain uses TRBV7-6 and TRBJ2-1; D is unclear. This CDR3 reads CASSLAPQIRLYEQFF. The CDR3 bases are TGTGCCAGCAGCTTAGCTCCCCAGATAAGGCTATATGAGCAGTTCTTC.